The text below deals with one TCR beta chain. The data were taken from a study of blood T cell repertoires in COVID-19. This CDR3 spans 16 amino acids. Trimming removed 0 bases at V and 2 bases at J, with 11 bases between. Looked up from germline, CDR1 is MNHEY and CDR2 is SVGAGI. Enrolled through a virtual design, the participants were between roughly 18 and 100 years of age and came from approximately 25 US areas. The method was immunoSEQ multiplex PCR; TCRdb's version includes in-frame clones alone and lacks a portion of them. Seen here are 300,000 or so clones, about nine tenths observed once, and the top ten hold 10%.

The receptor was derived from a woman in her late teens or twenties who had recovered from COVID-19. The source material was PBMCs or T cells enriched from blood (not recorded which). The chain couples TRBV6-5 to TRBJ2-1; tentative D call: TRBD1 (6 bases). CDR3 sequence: CASSYSLGTPYNEQFF. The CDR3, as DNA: TGTGCCAGCAGTTACTCTTTAGGGACACCCTACAATGAGCAGTTCTTC.